Listed here are 16 T cell receptor beta chains from one sample, sequenced in a study of cytomegalovirus exposure and HLA in healthy donors. Assay used: immunoSEQ multiplex PCR; TCRdb lists only in-frame clones, some missing. The repertoire holds 100,000 or so clones, about 90% seen once, with about 6.5% in the top ten. The sequencing sample was made of PBMCs. The receptors originated from a man between 18 and 35 years old in good health and CMV-seropositive.

The chain is built from TRBV29-1 and TRBJ1-4; 11 bases align to TRBD1. Trimming removed 8 bases from V and 8 bases from J; junction bases left unmatched: 4. The germline CDR1 and CDR2 sequences are SQVTM and ANQGSEA. The CDR3 extends over 12 amino acids. The CDR3 region is CSIRDRGEKLFF. The CDR3 region has the DNA TGCAGCATCCGGGACAGGGGGGAAAAACTGTTTTTT.

The chain carries TRBV7-6 and TRBJ2-7, with 7 bases identical to TRBD2. The CDR3 has 14 amino acids. CDR1 and CDR2 (germline): SGHVS, FNYEAQ. The trim removed 2 bases at V and 2 bases at J, leaving 3 bases unmatched. CDR3 coding DNA: TGTGCCAGCAGCTTACTGGGGGGGGCCTACGAGCAGTACTTC. It translates to CASSLLGGAYEQYF.

V and J are TRBV19 and TRBJ1-4; TRBD1 agrees at 10 bases. CDR3 length equals 17 residues. Germline CDR1 is LNHDA and CDR2 is SQIVND (reference sequence). After removal of 5 bases from V and 2 bases from J, the junction contained 8 bases not matched to a gene. Here the CDR3 reads CASSARTGGWTNEKLFF. In nucleotides, the CDR3 is TGTGCCAGTAGTGCCAGGACAGGGGGATGGACTAATGAAAAACTGTTTTTT.

The CDR3 DNA reads TGTGCCAGTAGTATGATAAGGGGCGCGAGTGACTATGGCTACACCTTC. It encodes CASSMIRGASDYGYTF. The chain combines TRBV19 with TRBJ1-2, with D possibly being TRBD1 (5 bases). The V and J ends lost 3 bases and 3 bases respectively, with 17 bases between them. Germline values: CDR1 LNHDA, CDR2 SQIVND (reference sequence). This CDR3 is built from 16 residues.

In its sample, this clone was seen a few times. The rearrangement joins TRBV6-4 to TRBJ1-2; no definite D call. Germline values: CDR1 MRHNA, CDR2 SNTAGT. The CDR3 length is 13 residues. The V end lost 0 bases, the J end lost 2 bases, and 4 bases lay between the germline ends. The CDR3 coding sequence is TGTGCCAGCAGTGACTCGACAAACTATGGCTACACCTTC. Its translation: CASSDSTNYGYTF.

The chain has TRBV7-2 and TRBJ2-3; a weak D match, TRBD1 (6 bases). With 0 bases removed from V and 4 bases from J, the gap between germline ends came to 11 bases. The CDR3 length is 15 residues. CDR1 is SGHTA and CDR2 is FQGNSA in the germline V gene. The CDR3 DNA reads TGTGCCAGCAGCTTAGCGGGACACCCGCCAGATACGCAGTATTTT. Translated, it gives CASSLAGHPPDTQYF.

This rearrangement joins TRBV5-4 to TRBJ2-3; 8 bases are a match to TRBD1. Germline trimming cut 0 bases from V and 2 bases from J; bases unmatched to any gene: 8. CDR3 length: 17 residues. CDR1 is SGHNT and CDR2 is YYREEE in the germline V gene (reference sequence). CDR3 residues: CASSLGRQGKYTDTQYF. The CDR3 nucleotides are TGTGCCAGCAGCTTGGGGAGACAGGGGAAATACACAGATACGCAGTATTTT.

The genes are TRBV4-2 and TRBJ1-5; D gene ambiguous. Trimming took off 0 bases at V and 5 bases at J, with 14 bases between the two ends. Per germline, CDR1 LGHNA and CDR2 YNFKEQ. The CDR3 is 16 residues long. CDR3 amino acids: CASSQDSTGEDQPQHF. In DNA form, the CDR3 reads TGTGCCAGCAGCCAAGATTCAACTGGGGAGGATCAGCCCCAGCATTTT.

The V gene is TRBV11-2, the J gene TRBJ2-3; 8 bases line up with TRBD2. With V trimmed by 5 bases and J by 6 bases, 7 bases remained unmatched. The CDR3 has 14 residues. Germline assignment: CDR1 SGHAT and CDR2 FQNNGV. The CDR3 here is CASSDRGGGDTQYF. CDR3 nucleotide sequence: TGTGCCAGCAGCGACCGGGGGGGCGGGGATACGCAGTATTTT.

V usage is TRBV29-1 and J usage is TRBJ2-1; TRBD2 agrees at 7 bases. CDR3 size: 12 residues. J was trimmed by 7 bases and V by 2 bases; bases with no gene match: 2. Germline loops: CDR1 SQVTM, CDR2 ANQGSEA. The CDR3 coding sequence is TGCAGCGTTGAAACTAGCGTTAATGAGCAGTTCTTC. It specifies CSVETSVNEQFF.

J is TRBJ2-3 and V is TRBV2, with 9 bases identical to TRBD1. Germline V lookup: CDR1 SNHLY, CDR2 FYNNEI. The CDR3 is made up of 15 amino acids. The ends lost 3 bases at V and 5 bases at J; junction bases unmatched: 6. The CDR3 loop reads CASSDTTGGRDTQYF. CDR3 sequence (DNA): TGTGCCAGCAGTGATACCACAGGGGGCAGAGATACGCAGTATTTT.

The chain recombines TRBV5-8 with TRBJ2-2; 9 positions agree with TRBD1. J was trimmed by 2 bases and V by 2 bases; bases with no gene match: 10. Germline V lookup: CDR1 SGHTS, CDR2 YDEGEE. The CDR3 has 18 amino acids. CDR3 region: CASSFDRDRVINTGELFF. CDR3 coding DNA: TGTGCCAGCAGCTTCGACCGGGACAGGGTGATTAACACCGGGGAGCTGTTTTTT.

The rearrangement joins TRBV5-6 to TRBJ2-3, with 7 bases fitting TRBD2. J lost 0 bases, V lost 1 base, and 2 bases had no gene match. The CDR3 has 15 amino acids. The V gene's germline CDR1 is SGHDT and CDR2 YYEEEE. CDR3 region: CASSLRSGSTDTQYF. The DNA for the CDR3 is TGTGCCAGCAGCTTGCGTAGCGGGAGCACAGATACGCAGTATTTT.

The rearrangement joins TRBV6-5 to TRBJ2-5, with a tentative D call TRBD2 (7 bases). The germline V and J ends were trimmed by 0 bases and 5 bases, with 13 bases remaining between them. CDR3 length equals 15 residues. Per germline, CDR1 MNHEY and CDR2 SVGAGI. The CDR3 here is CASSYSLGGPETQYF. Here the CDR3 DNA reads TGTGCCAGCAGTTACTCATTGGGGGGGCCGGAGACCCAGTACTTC.

The rearrangement links TRBV27 to TRBJ1-5; TRBD1 is a possible D gene (5 bases). The CDR3 consists of 15 residues. Germline V lookup: CDR1 MNHEY, CDR2 SMNVEV (reference sequence). The V end was cut by 1 base, the J end by 2 bases, with 9 bases between. The CDR3 protein is CASSLFPGGNQPQHF. CDR3 in DNA: TGTGCCAGCAGTTTATTCCCGGGGGGCAATCAGCCCCAGCATTTT.

V usage is TRBV5-6 and J usage is TRBJ2-3; D is possibly TRBD2 (5 bases). V lost 4 bases to trimming and J lost 0 bases, with 15 bases between them. The CDR3 contains 16 residues. Germline V gene sequence: CDR1 SGHDT, CDR2 YYEEEE. The CDR3 DNA reads as TGTGCCAGCAGCGCTCTAATAGCGTTAAGCACAGATACGCAGTATTTT. Translation: CASSALIALSTDTQYF.